Below, 26 T cell receptor beta chains from the same sample are listed, as sequenced in a study of blood T cell repertoires in COVID-19. TCRdb's table, derived via immunoSEQ multiplex PCR, lists solely in-frame clones and lacks some. Of some 90,000 clones in the sample, under 95% are singletons; the top ten hold over 3.5%. What was sequenced was peripheral blood. The receptors were gathered from a woman aged 45-60 years in a cohort sampled during active COVID-19.

This chain links TRBV10-3 with TRBJ2-3, with 8 bases that match TRBD2. This CDR3 comprises 13 residues. The germline CDR1 and CDR2 sequences are ENHRY and SYGVKD. The junction had 5 bases not matched to a gene; V was cut back by 6 bases and J by 6 bases. The CDR3 here is CAISGGAGDTQYF. In DNA form, the CDR3 reads TGTGCCATCAGCGGGGGGGCGGGCGATACGCAGTATTTT.

The chain recombines TRBV5-6 with TRBJ2-5; 7 nucleotides agree with TRBD2. The CDR3 runs to 12 residues. V trimming: 2 bases; J trimming: 5 bases; junction bases outside the gene matches: 0. The germline gives CDR1 SGHDT, CDR2 YYEEEE. The CDR3 loop is CASSLLAETQYF. As DNA, the CDR3 is TGTGCCAGCAGCTTACTAGCGGAGACCCAGTACTTC.

J is TRBJ1-1 and V is TRBV19, with a weak D call TRBD1 (6 bases). V lost 4 bases and J 1 base, leaving 13 bases between the germline ends. Germline V gives CDR1 LNHDA, CDR2 SQIVND (reference sequence). This CDR3 has 15 amino acids. The CDR3 coding sequence is TGTGCCAGTAGTACGCCGGGACAAGAGAACACTGAAGCTTTCTTT. Translation: CASSTPGQENTEAFF. Combining the CDR3 with reference TRBV19 and TRBJ1-1 gives the whole variable domain DGGITQSPKYLFRKEGQNVTLSCEQNLNHDAMYWYRQDPGQGLRLIYYSQIVNDFQKGDIAEGYSVSREKKESFPLTVTSAQKNPTAFYLCASSTPGQENTEAFFGQGTRLTVV.

V gene TRBV28 combines with J gene TRBJ2-1; no firm D call. The CDR3 totals 11 residues. Germline CDR1 and CDR2: MDHEN and SYDVKM. Trimming took off 1 base at V and 9 bases at J, with 4 bases between the two ends. In nucleotides, the CDR3 is TGTGCCAGCAGTTTATCTACTGAGCAGTTCTTC. It specifies CASSLSTEQFF.

The V gene is TRBV19, the J gene TRBJ2-7; 8 bases are a match to TRBD1. V lost 6 bases, J lost 2 bases, and 3 bases stayed unmatched. CDR1 is LNHDA and CDR2 is SQIVND in the germline V gene (reference sequence). The CDR3 covers 13 residues. The CDR3 reads CASRAGQAYEQYF. CDR3 nucleotide sequence: TGTGCCAGTAGGGCGGGACAGGCCTACGAGCAGTACTTC.

The CDR3 nucleotides are TGTGCCAGCGGCAAGACAGGCTATAATTCACCCCTCCACTTT. Translation: CASGKTGYNSPLHF. The rearrangement uses TRBV6-5 and TRBJ1-6; possibly TRBD1 for D (6 bases). The CDR3 consists of 14 residues. Germline CDR1 and CDR2: MNHEY and SVGAGI. V was shortened by 8 bases and J by 3 bases, with 11 bases between the two germline ends.

The genes are TRBV29-1 and TRBJ2-1; 8 nucleotides line up with TRBD1. V gave up 8 bases and J gave up 5 bases; unmatched junction bases: 5. The CDR3 totals 12 residues. Germline assignment: CDR1 SQVTM and CDR2 ANQGSEA. CDR3 in DNA: TGCAGCTCCCAGACAGGGGACAATGAGCAGTTCTTC. Protein product: CSSQTGDNEQFF.

This chain joins TRBV5-1 and TRBJ2-2; D perhaps matches TRBD1 (6 bases). The CDR3 has 15 residues. From germline, CDR1 is SGHRS and CDR2 YFSETQ. V lost 2 bases and J lost 1, with 9 bases in between. The CDR3 DNA reads as TGCGCCAGCAGCTTACAGGGACAGAACACCGGGGAGCTGTTTTTT. This gives the protein CASSLQGQNTGELFF.

This rearrangement joins TRBV28 to TRBJ1-2; no firm D call. The V end was cut by 10 bases, the J end by 7 bases, with 16 bases between. The CDR3 length is 12 residues. CDR1 and CDR2 (germline): MDHEN, SYDVKM. In DNA form, the CDR3 reads TGTGCCATTACCGAGAATTACGGTGGCTACACCTTC. This codes for CAITENYGGYTF.

The chain links TRBV19 to TRBJ1-1; D not resolved. This CDR3 comprises 12 residues. V was shortened by 7 bases and J by 5 bases, with 11 bases between the two germline ends. Germline lookup yields CDR1 LNHDA and CDR2 SQIVND (reference sequence). Here the CDR3 reads CASNPGRTEAFF. The CDR3, as DNA: TGTGCCAGTAACCCAGGTAGGACTGAAGCTTTCTTT. Complete variable domain (other parts from reference TRBV19 and TRBJ1-1): DGGITQSPKYLFRKEGQNVTLSCEQNLNHDAMYWYRQDPGQGLRLIYYSQIVNDFQKGDIAEGYSVSREKKESFPLTVTSAQKNPTAFYLCASNPGRTEAFFGQGTRLTVV.

V gene TRBV5-4 combines with J gene TRBJ1-2, with 8 bases aligning to TRBD1. J lost 6 bases, V lost 1 base, and 5 bases had no gene match. The CDR3 totals 14 residues. CDR1 and CDR2 (germline): SGHNT, YYREEE (reference sequence). In DNA form, the CDR3 reads TGTGCCAGCAGCTTGCCTCGACAGGGGCATGGCTACACCTTC. It codes for CASSLPRQGHGYTF.

This chain links TRBV3-1 (or the pseudogene TRBV3-2) with TRBJ1-2; D is possibly TRBD1 (5 bases). V was pared by 5 bases and J by 6 bases, with 19 bases between. CDR1 is LGHDT, CDR2 YNNKEL, per germline (reference sequence). CDR3 length: 15 residues. The CDR3: CASSESGTGRDGYTF. The DNA for the CDR3 is TGTGCCAGCAGCGAAAGTGGTACAGGAAGGGATGGCTACACCTTC.

The chain recombines TRBV2 with TRBJ2-7; 9 bases agree with TRBD2. The CDR3 runs 15 residues. From germline, CDR1 is SNHLY and CDR2 FYNNEI. Trimming removed 3 bases from V and 9 bases from J; junction bases left unmatched: 12. In DNA, the CDR3 is TGTGCCAGCAGTGAGGGTAGCGGGGGCCCCCCGGGGCAGTACTTC. Amino acid sequence: CASSEGSGGPPGQYF. Based on the CDR3 plus reference TRBV2 and TRBJ2-7, the full variable domain is EPEVTQTPSHQVTQMGQEVILRCVPISNHLYFYWYRQILGQKVEFLVSFYNNEISEKSEIFDDQFSVERPDGSNFTLKIRSTKLEDSAMYFCASSEGSGGPPGQYFGPGTRLTVT.

The chain combines TRBV5-1 with TRBJ2-7; no clear D gene. The CDR3 loop spans 15 amino acids. Germline-derived CDR1 and CDR2 are SGHRS and YFSETQ. The V gene lost 0 bases and the J gene lost 0 bases, with 10 bases spanning the gap. CDR3 DNA sequence: TGCGCCAGCAGCTTGGTGCGGAGTCTCTCCTACGAGCAGTACTTC. Protein sequence: CASSLVRSLSYEQYF.

This clone was recorded a few times. The gene calls are TRBV27 and TRBJ2-5; 7 nucleotides align to TRBD1. Germline CDR1 MNHEY, CDR2 SMNVEV (reference sequence). This CDR3 is built from 14 residues. The junction had 3 bases not matched to a gene; V was cut back by 0 bases and J by 5 bases. This CDR3 is CASSLSRRGETQYF. DNA for the CDR3: TGTGCCAGCAGTTTATCTCGCAGGGGGGAGACCCAGTACTTC.

The J gene is TRBJ2-5, the V gene TRBV19; 13 bases map to TRBD2. With 6 bases clipped from V and 2 bases from J, the junction kept 6 bases outside the gene matches. The CDR3 spans 16 residues. Germline CDR1 LNHDA, CDR2 SQIVND (reference sequence). In nucleotides, the CDR3 is TGTGCCAGTAGCAAGGGGGGACTAGCGGGACAAGAGACCCAGTACTTC. Its protein is CASSKGGLAGQETQYF.

V is TRBV7-9 and J is TRBJ2-7; D is undetermined. The length of the CDR3 is 12 residues. Germline assignment: CDR1 SEHNR and CDR2 FQNEAQ (reference sequence). Trimming left V 1 base short and J 4 bases short, with 5 bases between. The chain's CDR3 is CASSLVTYEQYF. In nucleotides, the CDR3 is TGTGCCAGCAGCTTAGTGACTTACGAGCAGTACTTC.

The rearrangement uses TRBV5-4 and TRBJ1-1; 9 bases agree with TRBD1. With 4 bases clipped from V and 5 bases from J, the junction kept 12 bases outside the gene matches. Germline CDR1 SGHNT, CDR2 YYREEE (reference sequence). The CDR3 spans 16 residues. The CDR3 sequence is CASSIDLQGAGTEAFF. The CDR3 DNA sequence: TGTGCCAGCAGCATAGATTTACAGGGGGCGGGGACTGAAGCTTTCTTT.

The chain uses TRBV27 and TRBJ2-1, with 7 nucleotides matching TRBD1. The germline V gene has CDR1 MNHEY and CDR2 SMNVEV (reference sequence). The CDR3 sequence is 17 residues long. Germline trimming cut 6 bases from V and 0 bases from J; bases unmatched to any gene: 11. CDR3 region: CASRALQGQNSYNEQFF. Here the CDR3 DNA reads TGTGCCAGCAGAGCACTACAGGGGCAAAACTCCTACAATGAGCAGTTCTTC.

This chain connects TRBV29-1 to TRBJ2-5; perhaps TRBD2 as D (5 bases). Trimming cost V 4 bases and J 5 bases, with 8 bases left between them. Per the germline V gene, CDR1 is SQVTM and CDR2 is ANQGSEA. The CDR3 totals 11 residues. The DNA of the CDR3 is TGCAGCGTTGGCGGGTGGGAGACCCAGTACTTC. This encodes CSVGGWETQYF.

This chain links TRBV7-9 with TRBJ2-3; D call uncertain. The germline gives CDR1 SEHNR, CDR2 FQNEAQ (reference sequence). The V gene lost 5 bases and the J gene lost 8 bases, with 11 bases spanning the gap. This CDR3 spans 12 amino acids. The CDR3 protein is CASSAVRGTQYF. CDR3 DNA: TGTGCCAGCAGCGCCGTACGAGGTACGCAGTATTTT.

This chain uses TRBV4-1 with TRBJ1-5; possible D gene TRBD1, 5 bases. This CDR3 comprises 13 residues. V dropped 4 bases and J dropped 3 bases, with 7 bases sitting between them. From germline, CDR1 is MGHRA and CDR2 YSYEKL. The CDR3 sequence is CASSLGVNQPQHF. CDR3 DNA sequence: TGCGCCAGCAGCCTAGGGGTCAATCAGCCCCAGCATTTT.

This sequence joins TRBV5-1 and TRBJ1-1; 12 bases line up with TRBD1. V dropped 4 bases and J dropped 0; count of bases not matched to a gene: 4. This CDR3 is 16 amino acids long. Germline CDR1 is SGHRS and CDR2 is YFSETQ. This chain's CDR3 is CASSLGQGAMNTEAFF. The DNA of the CDR3 is TGCGCCAGCAGCCTGGGACAGGGGGCTATGAACACTGAAGCTTTCTTT.

The rearrangement uses TRBV4-1 and TRBJ1-2, with D maybe TRBD1 (5 bases). Germline V lookup: CDR1 MGHRA, CDR2 YSYEKL. V was trimmed by 2 bases and J by 6 bases, leaving 19 bases between them. This CDR3 has 16 amino acids. The CDR3 DNA reads as TGCGCCAGCAGCCAATTCTTCCCAGGGCCGGGCCATGGCTACACCTTC. Protein: CASSQFFPGPGHGYTF.

This chain links TRBV19 with TRBJ1-1; TRBD1 agrees at 10 bases. Looked up from germline, CDR1 is LNHDA and CDR2 is SQIVND (reference sequence). This CDR3 has 16 residues. V was clipped by 8 bases and J by 1 base; unmatched bases: 10. DNA of the CDR3: TGTGCCAGTCGGCCCTTTAGACAGGGGGCGAACACTGAAGCTTTCTTT. Encoded protein: CASRPFRQGANTEAFF.

The V gene is TRBV19, the J gene TRBJ1-2; 12 nucleotides agree with TRBD1. Unmatched junction bases numbered 10, after V lost 3 bases and J lost 8 bases. The CDR3 is 16 residues long. Looked up from germline, CDR1 is LNHDA and CDR2 is SQIVND (reference sequence). CDR3 nucleotide sequence: TGTGCCAGTAGTATCGGAGCGGGGACAGGGGGCTGGGGCTACACCTTC. Translating it yields CASSIGAGTGGWGYTF.